A single sample is the source of the 25 T cell receptor beta chains below, sequenced in a study of Graves' ophthalmopathy and Graves' hyperthyroidism. Amplifying from RNA transcripts, the study obtained TCR beta CDR3 regions. HTBI primers primed a first-round RT-PCR, and a second-round multiplex PCR followed. One entry per CDR3 protein, called by TCRdb with MiXCR from the multiplex PCR reads. The table records 500,000 to 600,000 distinct CDR3 sequences, under 45% of them present only once. The material sequenced was peripheral blood or thyroid tissue (not recorded which). Receptors were obtained from an adult man with Graves' hyperthyroidism.

The rearrangement joins TRBV20-1 to TRBJ2-7, with 7 bases identical to TRBD2. Gene TRBJ2-1 matches the end of the DNA better, so the J call may be wrong. This CDR3 is built from 14 residues. CDR1 is DFQATT, CDR2 SNEGSKA, per germline (reference sequence). Written as DNA, the CDR3 is TGCAGTGCTAGTGGGGGAGGGCCCTACAATGAGCAGTTCTTC. Translation gives CSASGGGPYNEQFF.

This clonotype is a singleton in its sample. V gene TRBV2 combines with J gene TRBJ1-2, with a weak D call TRBD1 (6 bases). Germline V gives CDR1 SNHLY, CDR2 FYNNEI. Deletions cut 6 bases from V and 4 bases from J, with 15 bases between. The CDR3 loop spans 14 amino acids. The CDR3: CASSQPGTLYGYTF. The CDR3 bases are TGTGCCAGCAGCCAACCCGGGACACTCTATGGCTACACCTTC.

The table lists this clonotype with many counts. This chain uses TRBV12-3 or TRBV12-4 with TRBJ1-5; D may be TRBD1 (5 bases). V was shortened by 2 bases and J by 9 bases, with 11 bases between the two germline ends. CDR3 length equals 13 residues. For the CDR3, the DNA is TGTGCCAGCAGTTTATCGTGGGGACGGCCCCAGCATTTT. It yields the protein CASSLSWGRPQHF.

The chain joins TRBV29-1 to TRBJ2-7, with a possible D match to TRBD1 (5 bases). V lost 8 bases, J lost 1 base, and 15 bases lay in between. The V gene's germline CDR1 is SQVTM and CDR2 ANQGSEA. This CDR3 contains 13 residues. The DNA of the CDR3 is TGCAGCAGTGTGTCAACAGGATCCTACGAGCAGTACTTC. It encodes CSSVSTGSYEQYF.

V gene TRBV2 combines with J gene TRBJ1-2; possible D gene TRBD1, 5 bases. This CDR3 has 12 residues. Germline assignment: CDR1 SNHLY and CDR2 FYNNEI. V gave up 6 bases and J gave up 4 bases, with 9 bases separating them. The DNA of the CDR3 is TGTGCCAGCAGCCCTCAGGGCTATGGCTACACCTTC. It codes for CASSPQGYGYTF.

This chain uses TRBV7-3 with TRBJ2-1; 8 bases match TRBD2. V was clipped by 0 bases and J by 4 bases; unmatched bases: 5. The germline V gene has CDR1 SGHTA and CDR2 FQGTGA. The CDR3 runs 16 residues. CDR3 sequence: CASSLTAGREYNEQFF. The CDR3 nucleotides read TGTGCCAGCAGCTTAACGGCCGGGAGGGAGTACAATGAGCAGTTCTTC. Full variable domain (outside the CDR3, taken from reference TRBV7-3 and TRBJ2-1): GAGVSQTPSNKVTEKGKYVELRCDPISGHTALYWYRQSLGQGPEFLIYFQGTGAADDSGLPNDRFFAVRPEGSVSTLKIQRTERGDSAVYLCASSLTAGREYNEQFFGPGTRLTVL.

A single count supports this clonotype. The V gene is TRBV7-9, the J gene TRBJ1-5; the D is unclear. The CDR3 contains 16 residues. Per the germline V gene, CDR1 is SEHNR and CDR2 is FQNEAQ (reference sequence). V was shortened by 5 bases and J by 11 bases, with 25 bases between the two germline ends. The CDR3 DNA follows: TGTGCCAGCAGCGAACTAGCGGGAGGACTACAAGAGACCCAGCATTTT. Its protein is CASSELAGGLQETQHF.

The V gene is TRBV25-1, the J gene TRBJ2-3, with D tentatively TRBD1 or TRBD2 (5 bases each). Trimming pared 2 bases from V and 2 bases from J, leaving 11 bases between. The CDR3 loop spans 15 amino acids. The germline CDR1 and CDR2 sequences are MGHDK and SYGVNS. The CDR3 loop is CASSEPRGLTDTQYF. The CDR3 DNA reads as TGTGCCAGCAGTGAACCGAGGGGCCTCACAGATACGCAGTATTTT.

This clonotype was seen only a few times. V is TRBV19 and J is TRBJ2-2; either TRBD1 or TRBD2 may supply D (5 bases each). V lost 2 bases to trimming and J lost 5 bases, with 15 bases between them. This CDR3 comprises 16 residues. Germline assignment: CDR1 LNHDA and CDR2 SQIVND (reference sequence). CDR3 DNA: TGTGCCAGTAGTATACGGGGCCCCAAAGGAACCGGGGAGCTGTTTTTT. As protein: CASSIRGPKGTGELFF.

This chain connects TRBV25-1 to TRBJ1-2; 10 nucleotides align to TRBD1. CDR1 and CDR2 (germline): MGHDK, SYGVNS. This CDR3 comprises 16 residues. The V segment lost 1 base and the J segment 4 bases; nucleotides outside the gene matches: 6. This CDR3 reads CASSESTGGWGYGYTF. The CDR3 DNA sequence: TGTGCCAGCAGTGAATCGACAGGGGGCTGGGGCTATGGCTACACCTTC.

This rearrangement joins TRBV10-2 to TRBJ2-4; D might be TRBD2 (6 bases). V lost 5 bases and J lost 9, with 17 bases in between. The germline V gene encodes CDR1 WSHSY and CDR2 SAAADI. This CDR3 contains 14 residues. DNA of the CDR3: TGCGCCAGCAGTCAAGGGACTGGGAAGACCATTCAGTACTTC. It yields the protein CASSQGTGKTIQYF.

This clonotype was seen ten or more times. The V call is TRBV10-2, the J call TRBJ1-2; no clear D. Looked up from germline, CDR1 is WSHSY and CDR2 is SAAADI. CDR3 length: 15 residues. V dropped 2 bases and J dropped 0 bases, with 10 bases sitting between them. CDR3 nucleotides: TGCGCCAGCAGTGAGATCAGGAGCTCTAACTATGGCTACACCTTC. This encodes CASSEIRSSNYGYTF.

This rearrangement joins TRBV7-9 to TRBJ1-1; possible D gene TRBD1, 5 bases. This CDR3 comprises 15 residues. From germline, CDR1 is SEHNR and CDR2 FQNEAQ (reference sequence). Trimming took off 3 bases at V and 2 bases at J, with 13 bases between the two ends. In nucleotides, the CDR3 is TGTGCCAGCAGCTTGGGCGCAGGGTTTAACACTGAAGCTTTCTTT. Encoded protein: CASSLGAGFNTEAFF.

In its sample, this clonotype was seen many times. This chain joins TRBV29-1 and TRBJ1-1, with 7 positions matching TRBD1. The CDR3 extends over 14 amino acids. Unmatched junction bases numbered 8, after V lost 6 bases and J lost 1 base. Germline V gene sequence: CDR1 SQVTM, CDR2 ANQGSEA. The DNA for the CDR3 is TGCAGCGTCGCCCCCAGGGGGAGGAACACTGAAGCTTTCTTT. This sequence encodes CSVAPRGRNTEAFF.

The chain combines TRBV20-1 with TRBJ2-7, with 11 bases identical to TRBD2. The germline V gene has CDR1 DFQATT and CDR2 SNEGSKA (reference sequence). This CDR3 has 15 amino acids. Trimming cost V 4 bases and J 3 bases; bases outside gene matches: 8. CDR3 bases: TGCAGTGCTAATACCGGGACTAGCGGAGTCTACGAGCAGTACTTC. This gives the protein CSANTGTSGVYEQYF.

The CDR3 here is CASSQEDVYNEKLFF. The CDR3 DNA reads as TGTGCCAGCAGCCAAGAGGACGTGTACAATGAAAAACTGTTTTTT. The chain links TRBV6-5 to TRBJ1-4; no clear D. Trimming removed 6 bases from V and 5 bases from J, with 16 bases in between. Germline loops: CDR1 MNHEY, CDR2 SVGAGI. The CDR3 is 15 residues long.

V is TRBV3-1 and J is TRBJ1-1; 7 bases map to TRBD1. The V segment lost 0 bases and the J segment 8 bases; nucleotides outside the gene matches: 9. The V gene's germline CDR1 is LGHDT and CDR2 YNNKEL (reference sequence). The CDR3 extends over 15 amino acids. CDR3 in amino acids: CASSQDNGVRGEAFF. DNA for the CDR3: TGTGCCAGCAGCCAAGATAATGGGGTCAGGGGGGAAGCTTTCTTT.

This clonotype was detected many times. This chain links TRBV7-9 with TRBJ1-5; possibly TRBD1 for D (5 bases). This CDR3 contains 16 residues. CDR1 is SEHNR, CDR2 FQNEAQ, per germline (reference sequence). The V and J ends lost 5 bases and 2 bases respectively, with 16 bases between them. CDR3: CASSLGGLGGNQPQHF. DNA of the CDR3: TGTGCCAGCAGCCTAGGAGGTTTGGGGGGCAATCAGCCCCAGCATTTT.

This clonotype was seen at least ten times. The V and J genes are TRBV28 and TRBJ2-7; 7 nucleotides align to TRBD1. Trimming cost V 6 bases and J 3 bases; bases outside gene matches: 5. Germline V CDR1 and CDR2: MDHEN, SYDVKM. The CDR3 extends over 13 amino acids. Here the CDR3 reads CASRSHRGYEQYF. The CDR3 DNA follows: TGTGCCAGCAGGTCCCACAGGGGCTACGAGCAGTACTTC.

There are many counts of this clonotype. The J gene is TRBJ2-7, the V gene TRBV6-2 or TRBV6-3; 7 bases are shared with TRBD1. Germline lookup yields CDR1 MNHEY and CDR2 SVGEGT. With 6 bases clipped from V and 3 bases from J, the junction kept 5 bases outside the gene matches. The CDR3 has 13 residues. This CDR3 is CASSPGTVYEQYF. DNA of the CDR3: TGTGCCAGCAGCCCTGGGACAGTCTACGAGCAGTACTTC.

V gene TRBV2 combines with J gene TRBJ1-1; the D is unclear. The CDR3 totals 14 residues. Germline CDR1 and CDR2: SNHLY and FYNNEI. The germline V and J ends were trimmed by 7 bases and 2 bases, with 14 bases remaining between them. The DNA for the CDR3 is TGTGCCAGCAACCTCGCAGCAGGAAACACTGAAGCTTTCTTT. Protein: CASNLAAGNTEAFF.

This clonotype was seen repeatedly, ten times or more. Relative to the germline gene, one junction end is altered; a read error may explain this. V usage is TRBV7-9 and J usage is TRBJ1-1; 9 bases are shared with TRBD1. Germline values: CDR1 SEHNR, CDR2 FQNEAQ (reference sequence). The CDR3 has 13 residues. CDR3 nucleotides: TGCGCCAGCAGCTTGGGACAGGGCACTGAAGCTTTCTTT. It is translated as CASSLGQGTEAFF.

The V call is TRBV24-1, the J call TRBJ2-5; D is unclear. V shed 3 bases and J shed 5 bases, with 9 bases lying between them. The germline CDR1 and CDR2 sequences are KGHDR and SFDVKD. The CDR3 is made up of 13 amino acids. The CDR3 DNA is TGTGCCACCAGTGATCCAAGGGTCGAGACCCAGTACTTC. It encodes CATSDPRVETQYF.

On this clonotype itself: A single base separates this from a much larger clone, so it may be a read error. The chain links TRBV12-3 or TRBV12-4 to TRBJ1-2, with a weak D call TRBD1 (5 bases). This CDR3 is built from 15 residues. V was clipped by 3 bases and J by 4 bases, with 15 bases between them. CDR3 in DNA: TGTGCCAGCAGTTTCCTGATAGTGGGGGGCTATGGCTACACCTTC. Its translation is CASSFLIVGGYGYTF.

This clonotype has ten or more counts. CDR3 bases: TGTGCCATCAGTGAGTCGGTACTAGCGGGAGGTTACGAGCAGTACTTC. It is translated as CAISESVLAGGYEQYF. The chain couples TRBV10-3 to TRBJ2-7; 12 nucleotides align to TRBD2. J was trimmed by 4 bases and V by 0 bases; bases with no gene match: 4. Germline values: CDR1 ENHRY, CDR2 SYGVKD. CDR3 length equals 16 residues.